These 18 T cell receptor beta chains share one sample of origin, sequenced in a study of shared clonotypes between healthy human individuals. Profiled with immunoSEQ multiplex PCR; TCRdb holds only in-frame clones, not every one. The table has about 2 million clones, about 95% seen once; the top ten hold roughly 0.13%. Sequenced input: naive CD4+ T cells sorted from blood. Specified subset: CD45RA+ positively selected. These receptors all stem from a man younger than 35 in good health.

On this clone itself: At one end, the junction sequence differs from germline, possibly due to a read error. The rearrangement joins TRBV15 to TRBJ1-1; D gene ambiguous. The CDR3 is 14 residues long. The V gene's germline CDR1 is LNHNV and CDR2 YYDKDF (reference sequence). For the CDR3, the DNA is TGTGCCACCAGCAGGGGCGTGGGATCCTCTGAGGCTTTCTTT. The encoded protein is CATSRGVGSSEAFF.

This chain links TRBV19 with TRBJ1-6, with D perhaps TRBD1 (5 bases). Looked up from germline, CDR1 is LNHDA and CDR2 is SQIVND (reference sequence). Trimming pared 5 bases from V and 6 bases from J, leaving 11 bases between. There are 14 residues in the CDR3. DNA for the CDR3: TGTGCCAGTAGTTCGAGACAGTCTAATTCACCCCTCCACTTT. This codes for CASSSRQSNSPLHF.

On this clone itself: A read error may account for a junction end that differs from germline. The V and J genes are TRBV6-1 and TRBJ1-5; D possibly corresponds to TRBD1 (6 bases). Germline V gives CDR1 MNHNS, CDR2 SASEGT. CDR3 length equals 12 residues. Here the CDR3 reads CASSEAQGQATF. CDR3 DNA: TGTGCCAGCAGTGAAGCGCAGGGGCAGGCTACATTT.

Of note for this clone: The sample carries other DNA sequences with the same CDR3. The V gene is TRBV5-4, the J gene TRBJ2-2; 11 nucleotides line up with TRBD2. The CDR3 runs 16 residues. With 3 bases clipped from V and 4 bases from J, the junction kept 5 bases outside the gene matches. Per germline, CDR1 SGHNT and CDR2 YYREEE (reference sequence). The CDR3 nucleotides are TGTGCCAGCAGCTCTCTAGCGGGGGGACTCACCGGGGAGCTGTTTTTT. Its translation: CASSSLAGGLTGELFF.

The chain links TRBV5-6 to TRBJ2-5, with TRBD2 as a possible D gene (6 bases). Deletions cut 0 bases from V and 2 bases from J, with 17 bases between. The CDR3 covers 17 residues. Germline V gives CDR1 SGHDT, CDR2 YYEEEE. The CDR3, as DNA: TGTGCCAGCAGCTTGGATTGGGGCGGGGCCCTACAAGAGACCCAGTACTTC. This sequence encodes CASSLDWGGALQETQYF. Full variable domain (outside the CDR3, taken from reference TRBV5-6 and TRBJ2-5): DAGVTQSPTHLIKTRGQQVTLRCSPKSGHDTVSWYQQALGQGPQFIFQYYEEEERQRGNFPDRFSGHQFPNYSSELNVNALLLGDSALYLCASSLDWGGALQETQYFGPGTRLLVL.

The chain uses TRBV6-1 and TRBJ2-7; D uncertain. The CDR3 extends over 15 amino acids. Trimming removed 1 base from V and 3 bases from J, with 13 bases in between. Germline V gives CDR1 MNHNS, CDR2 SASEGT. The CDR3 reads CASSEGRALFYEQYF. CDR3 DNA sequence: TGTGCCAGCAGTGAAGGAAGGGCTCTATTCTACGAGCAGTACTTC.

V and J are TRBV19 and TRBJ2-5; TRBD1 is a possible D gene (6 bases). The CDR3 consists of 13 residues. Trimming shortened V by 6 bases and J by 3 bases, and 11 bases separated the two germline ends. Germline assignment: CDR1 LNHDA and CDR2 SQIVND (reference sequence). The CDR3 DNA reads TGTGCCAGTAGCCCAACAGGGAAAGAGACCCAGTACTTC. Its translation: CASSPTGKETQYF.

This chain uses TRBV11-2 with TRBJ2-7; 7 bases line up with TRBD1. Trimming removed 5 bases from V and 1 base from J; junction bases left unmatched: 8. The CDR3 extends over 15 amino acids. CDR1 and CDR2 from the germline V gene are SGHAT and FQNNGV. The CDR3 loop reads CASSPRQGSSYEQYF. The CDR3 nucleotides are TGTGCCAGCAGCCCAAGACAGGGTAGTTCCTACGAGCAGTACTTC.

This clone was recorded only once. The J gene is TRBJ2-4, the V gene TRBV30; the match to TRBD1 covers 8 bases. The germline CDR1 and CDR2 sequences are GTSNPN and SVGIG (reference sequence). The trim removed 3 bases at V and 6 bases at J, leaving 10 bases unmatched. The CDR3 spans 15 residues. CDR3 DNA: TGTGCCTGGAGCCTAAGGGCAGGGGGCAGAAACATTCAGTACTTC. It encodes CAWSLRAGGRNIQYF.

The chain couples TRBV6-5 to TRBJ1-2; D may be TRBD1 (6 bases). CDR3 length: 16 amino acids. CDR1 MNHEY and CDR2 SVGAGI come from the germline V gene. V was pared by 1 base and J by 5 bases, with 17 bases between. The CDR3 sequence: CASSYYQTGLEYGYTF. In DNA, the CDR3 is TGTGCCAGCAGTTACTACCAAACAGGGTTGGAGTATGGCTACACCTTC.

The CDR3 sequence: CASSLDKHTGELFF. The DNA of the CDR3 is TGTGCCAGCAGCTTGGACAAGCACACCGGGGAGCTGTTTTTT. The chain is built from TRBV7-9 and TRBJ2-2; perhaps TRBD1 as D (5 bases). Germline CDR1 reads SEHNR; CDR2 reads FQNEAQ (reference sequence). The germline V and J ends were trimmed by 3 bases and 3 bases, with 8 bases remaining between them. The CDR3 runs to 14 residues.

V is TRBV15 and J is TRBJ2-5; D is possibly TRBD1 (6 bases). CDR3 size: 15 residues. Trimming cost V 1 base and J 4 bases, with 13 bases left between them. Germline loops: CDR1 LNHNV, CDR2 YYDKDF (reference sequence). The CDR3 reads CATSRATGLGETQYF. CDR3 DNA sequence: TGTGCCACCAGCAGAGCGACAGGTTTAGGAGAGACCCAGTACTTC.

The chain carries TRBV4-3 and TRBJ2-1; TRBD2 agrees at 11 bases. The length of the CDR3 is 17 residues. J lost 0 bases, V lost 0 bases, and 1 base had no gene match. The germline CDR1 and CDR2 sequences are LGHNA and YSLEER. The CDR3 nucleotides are TGCGCCAGCAGCCAAGATGGGACTAGCGGCTCCTACAATGAGCAGTTCTTC. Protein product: CASSQDGTSGSYNEQFF.

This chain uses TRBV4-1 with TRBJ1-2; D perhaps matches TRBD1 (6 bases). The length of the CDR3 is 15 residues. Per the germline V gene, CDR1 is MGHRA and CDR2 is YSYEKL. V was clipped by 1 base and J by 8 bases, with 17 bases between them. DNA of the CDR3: TGCGCCAGCAGCCAAGGTTGGTGGGGGGGCAACGGCTACACCTTC. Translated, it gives CASSQGWWGGNGYTF.

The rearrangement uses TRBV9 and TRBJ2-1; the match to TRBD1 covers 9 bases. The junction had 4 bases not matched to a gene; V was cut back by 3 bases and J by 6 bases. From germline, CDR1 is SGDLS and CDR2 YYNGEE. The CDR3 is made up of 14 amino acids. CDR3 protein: CASSASTGGNEQFF. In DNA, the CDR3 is TGTGCCAGCAGCGCGTCGACAGGGGGCAATGAGCAGTTCTTC.

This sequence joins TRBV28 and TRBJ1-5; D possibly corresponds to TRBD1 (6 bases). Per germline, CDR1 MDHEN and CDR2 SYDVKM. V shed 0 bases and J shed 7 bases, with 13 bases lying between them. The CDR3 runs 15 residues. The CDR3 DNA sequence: TGTGCCAGCAGTTTATGGGGAGGGGGGCAGCAGCCCCAGCATTTT. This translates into CASSLWGGGQQPQHF.

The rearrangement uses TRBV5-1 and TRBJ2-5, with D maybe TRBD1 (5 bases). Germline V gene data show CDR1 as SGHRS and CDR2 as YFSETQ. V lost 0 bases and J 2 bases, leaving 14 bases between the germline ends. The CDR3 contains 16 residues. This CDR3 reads CASSLALGAIQETQYF. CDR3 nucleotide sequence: TGCGCCAGCAGCTTGGCCTTAGGGGCCATTCAAGAGACCCAGTACTTC.

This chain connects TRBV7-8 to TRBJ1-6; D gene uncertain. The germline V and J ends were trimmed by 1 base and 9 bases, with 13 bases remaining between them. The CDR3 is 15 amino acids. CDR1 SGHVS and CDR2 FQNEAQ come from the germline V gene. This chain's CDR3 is CASSLERATPSPLHF. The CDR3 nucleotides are TGTGCCAGCAGCTTAGAGCGGGCGACCCCTTCACCCCTCCACTTT.